These T cell receptor beta chains were read from a single sample in a study of blood T cell repertoires in COVID-19. Data came from immunoSEQ multiplex PCR; TCRdb stores just in-frame clones and leaves some out. Here the sample spans roughly 220,000 clones, roughly 80% being singletons. The sample comprised peripheral blood. These receptors originate from a woman of 80 years or more with COVID-19, enrolled during active disease. The CDR3 runs from the conserved cysteine through the conserved F or W. The D gene is left open where the match is weak. Size is stated for part of the rows, as once, few or many counts, or as a class when the clone is expanded.

size	V	J	D	DNA	CDR3
once	TRBV6-5	TRBJ1-2	-	TGTGCCAGCAGTTACAGAGAAAGAACCTATGGCTACACCTTC	CASSYRERTYGYTF
-	TRBV5-1	TRBJ1-2	TRBD1	TGCGCCAGCAGCTTGGCGGGGACAGGGACCGCGTATGGCTACACCTTC	CASSLAGTGTAYGYTF
-	TRBV18	TRBJ1-1	-	TGTGCCAGCTCACCAAGGGGTCAGAACACTGAAGCTTTCTTT	CASSPRGQNTEAFF
-	TRBV5-1	TRBJ2-1	TRBD2	TGCGCCAGCAGCTTGGCCGATGGTAGCGGGGGTTACTCCTACAATGAGCAGTTCTTC	CASSLADGSGGYSYNEQFF
-	TRBV7-7	TRBJ2-5	TRBD1	TGTGCTAGCAGCCCCGGGACAGGGCAAGAGACCCAGTACTTC	CASSPGTGQETQYF
-	TRBV2	TRBJ1-5	-	TGTGCCAGCAGTGAAGGGACAGTTAGCAATCAGTCCCAGCATTTT	CASSEGTVSNQSQHF
-	TRBV7-8	TRBJ1-3	-	TGTGCCAGCAGCTTAGTATCTGGAAACACCATATATTTT	CASSLVSGNTIYF
-	TRBV7-9	TRBJ1-5	TRBD1	TGTGCCAGCAGTTCAGCCGGGACAGGGTCGGGTCAGCCCCAGCATTTT	CASSSAGTGSGQPQHF
-	TRBV11-2	TRBJ2-5	TRBD2	TGTGCCAGCAGCTCCCCTTCATTAGCGGGAGGGTTTGGGAGAGAGACCCAGTACTTC	CASSSPSLAGGFGRETQYF
-	TRBV6-5	TRBJ1-2	TRBD1	TGTGCCAGCAGGGGACAGGGGTACTATGGCTACACCTTC	CASRGQGYYGYTF
-	TRBV18	TRBJ2-1	-	TGTGCCAGCTCACCCGGAGCGGGTCTTACCTACAATGAGCAGTTCTTC	CASSPGAGLTYNEQFF
-	TRBV5-5	TRBJ2-1	TRBD1	TGTGCCAGCAGCCACCGGGACAGCACCTACAATGAGCAGTTCTTC	CASSHRDSTYNEQFF
-	TRBV23-1	TRBJ1-2	-	TGCGCCAGCAGTCAATTCACAGCCTGCTATGGCTACACCTTC	CASSQFTACYGYTF
-	TRBV7-2	TRBJ1-1	-	TGTGCCAGCAACCCAGGGTTTGGCACTGAAGCTTTCTTT	CASNPGFGTEAFF
once	TRBV30	TRBJ2-1	-	TGTGCCTGGAGTGTCAAAGCTTTAAATGAGCAGTTCTTC	CAWSVKALNEQFF
-	TRBV5-4	TRBJ1-4	-	TGTGCCAGCAGCTTGGAGGAGACGGGGGAAAAACTGTTTTTT	CASSLEETGEKLFF
-	TRBV19	TRBJ1-5	-	TGTGCCAGTAGTATGGACAGTGATCAGCCCCAGCATTTT	CASSMDSDQPQHF
-	TRBV24-1	TRBJ1-5	-	TGTGCCACCAGTGATTTCAGGATAGATAGCAATCAGCCCCAGCATTTT	CATSDFRIDSNQPQHF
-	TRBV9	TRBJ1-1	-	TGTGCCAGCAGCGTAGACCCAGGGGTGAACACTGAAGCTTTCTTT	CASSVDPGVNTEAFF
-	TRBV5-4	TRBJ2-1	-	TGTGCCAGCAGCTTGGGCGGGATTACCTACAATGAGCAGTTCTTC	CASSLGGITYNEQFF
-	TRBV7-2	TRBJ1-4	-	TGTGCCAGCAGCTTAGCCGGGATGGGTAATGAAAAACTGTTTTTT	CASSLAGMGNEKLFF
-	TRBV6-2/TRBV6-3	TRBJ2-1	TRBD1	TGTGCCAGCAGTTGGACAGGGCGGAATCCTAATGAGCAGTTCTTC	CASSWTGRNPNEQFF
-	TRBV5-1	TRBJ2-6	-	TGCGCCAGCAGCTTACAGGGACCCGGGGCCAACGTCCTGACTTTC	CASSLQGPGANVLTF
-	TRBV7-9	TRBJ2-1	TRBD1	TGTGCCAGCAGCCGGGACAGGAGCAATGAGCAGTTCTTC	CASSRDRSNEQFF
-	TRBV5-6	TRBJ1-2	-	TGTGCCAGCAGCTTGGAGGGGATGAGCCGACCTAACTATGGCTACACCTTC	CASSLEGMSRPNYGYTF
-	TRBV9	TRBJ2-7	TRBD1	TGTGCCAGCAGCGTAGCCCCGGACAGGGGGCCTTACGAGCAGTACTTC	CASSVAPDRGPYEQYF
once	TRBV28	TRBJ2-2	-	TGTGCCAGCAGTTTACTTGGGGAGCTGTTTTTT	CASSLLGELFF
-	TRBV5-4	TRBJ1-4	-	TGTGCCAGCAGCCACACCTCGGGGACAAAAACTAATGAAAAACTGTTTTTT	CASSHTSGTKTNEKLFF
-	TRBV6-5	TRBJ1-1	TRBD1	TGTGCCAGCTCCAGGGGGGCACCCACTGAAGCTTTCTTT	CASSRGAPTEAFF
few	TRBV30	TRBJ1-2	-	TGTGCCTGGAGTGTAATGGGGGGGCACGGCTACACCTTC	CAWSVMGGHGYTF
-	TRBV27	TRBJ1-2	TRBD1	TGTGCCAGCGGGAGAGGGGGCGGCTATGGCTACACCTTC	CASGRGGGYGYTF